The clone carrying this T cell receptor (beta chain) has a count of ten or more. V dropped 0 bases and J dropped 9; count of bases not matched to a gene: 9. Per the germline V gene, CDR1 is SGHRS and CDR2 is YFSETQ. This CDR3 contains 15 residues. This sample was taken from a study of human T cells and chemical hapten exposure. TCRdb redid the calling of the RACE reads with MiXCR, one entry per CDR3 protein. Counted here are under 400,000 distinct CDR3 sequences, roughly 4.6% occurring once; the ten biggest clones make up approximately 2.4%. Indicated time point: pre-sensitization, week 0. Treatment noted: therapeutic diphenylcyclopropenone sensitization with weekly scalp DPC.

V and J are TRBV5-1 and TRBJ1-5, with TRBD1 identical over 7 bases. This TCR was recovered from a woman aged 45-65 years with alopecia areata. Some clones in this sample may be carry-over from other donors' samples. Sample: whole blood, taken in connection with sensitization to the hapten diphenylcyclopropenone (DPC). The CDR3 sequence is CASSLAGTVSGPQHF. CDR3 DNA sequence: TGCGCCAGCAGCTTGGCCGGGACAGTGTCAGGGCCCCAGCATTTT.